The 5 T cell receptor beta chains below were found in one sample sequenced in a study of Graves' ophthalmopathy and Graves' hyperthyroidism. Amplification targeted the TCR beta CDR3 regions, with RNA transcripts as the source material. The first round was an RT-PCR with HTBI primers, and the second round was a multiplex PCR. TCRdb recomputed calls from the multiplex PCR reads with MiXCR, one row per CDR3 protein. The sample includes roughly 500,000 distinct CDR3 sequences, approximately 15% of them seen just once. The sequencing input was blood. These receptors all come from a woman in her 30s with Graves' ophthalmopathy.

This clonotype has a handful of counts. The rearrangement joins TRBV7-2 to TRBJ2-5; D is perhaps TRBD2 (6 bases). Germline V gene sequence: CDR1 SGHTA, CDR2 FQGNSA. There are 15 residues in the CDR3. V lost 4 bases to trimming and J lost 5 bases, with 17 bases between them. CDR3 region: CASSSGTLAFETQYF. The CDR3 nucleotides read TGTGCCAGCAGCTCCGGGACTCTCGCGTTCGAGACCCAGTACTTC.

This clonotype has a count of ten or more. The rearrangement uses TRBV27 and TRBJ1-1; tentatively, D is TRBD1 (6 bases). Trimming removed 6 bases from V and 6 bases from J, with 11 bases in between. Germline CDR1 and CDR2: MNHEY and SMNVEV (reference sequence). The CDR3 extends over 12 amino acids. DNA for the CDR3: TGTGCCAGCAGGACCCAGGGGTCTGAAGCTTTCTTT. This codes for CASRTQGSEAFF.

The J gene is TRBJ2-3, the V gene TRBV27, with 11 nucleotides matching TRBD2. CDR3 size: 18 residues. Per germline, CDR1 MNHEY and CDR2 SMNVEV (reference sequence). Trimming took 2 bases from V and 1 from J; bases not matched to a gene: 8. The CDR3 bases are TGTGCCAGCAGTTTAGGGCCCCCGGGACTAGCGGGCACAGATACGCAGTATTTT. Amino acids: CASSLGPPGLAGTDTQYF.

This clonotype was seen at least ten times. This sequence joins TRBV6-2 or TRBV6-3 and TRBJ1-5; D might be TRBD1 (6 bases). The CDR3 totals 14 residues. Germline lookup yields CDR1 MNHEY and CDR2 SVGEGT. Trimming shortened V by 4 bases and J by 11 bases, and 18 bases separated the two germline ends. DNA of the CDR3: TGTGCCAGCAGTTTAGGGCCCAAGGGGGGGGCCCAGCATTTT. Its translation is CASSLGPKGGAQHF.

The sample holds many counts of this clonotype. The chain combines TRBV6-1 with TRBJ1-1; D is uncertain. V was shortened by 3 bases and J by 1 base, with 9 bases between the two germline ends. This CDR3 region has 14 residues. Germline values: CDR1 MNHNS, CDR2 SASEGT. CDR3 nucleotides: TGTGCCAGCAGTGACTTGGCGGGGAACACTGAAGCTTTCTTT. It yields the protein CASSDLAGNTEAFF.